The clone carrying this TCR beta chain was picked up a small number of times. This sample was included in a study of cytomegalovirus exposure and HLA in healthy donors. PCR amplification relied on 60 Vbeta primers (plus 13 Jbeta primers). Using immunoSEQ multiplex PCR, the repertoire was profiled, and TCRdb retains in-frame clones only, with some absent. The sample shows some 140,000 clones, 76% of them seen only once. The specimen was PBMCs. This TCR derives from a man in his forties in good health and CMV-seronegative.

Here the CDR3 DNA reads TGTGCCAGCAGTCGGTACAATGAGCAGTTCTTC. Its translation: CASSRYNEQFF. The rearrangement links TRBV28 to TRBJ2-1, with D hard to call. Trimming cost V 5 bases and J 4 bases, with 3 bases left between them. Germline V gene data show CDR1 as MDHEN and CDR2 as SYDVKM. The CDR3 length is 11 residues.